The rows below give T cell receptor beta chains drawn from one sample of a study of T cell responses to AZD1222 COVID-19 vaccine. Sequenced by immunoSEQ multiplex PCR; TCRdb stores in-frame clones only, minus some. The sample holds tens of thousands of clones, roughly 86% seen once. This material consisted of peripheral blood, taken on day 0 of AZD1222 vaccination. These receptors were taken from an adult in good health. Both conserved end residues are part of each CDR3. A D gene is named only where the DNA matches it firmly. Rows may omit the clone size; those that give it use once, few, many or a size class.

D gene,J gene,V gene,clone size,CDR3 protein,CDR3 DNA
.,TRBJ2-7,TRBV6-5,.,CASSNRFEQYF,TGTGCCAGCAGTAACCGGTTCGAGCAGTACTTC
.,TRBJ2-3,TRBV28,.,CASSLYSGGGGSTDTQYF,TGTGCCAGCAGTTTATATTCCGGGGGCGGCGGGAGCACAGATACGCAGTATTTT
TRBD1,TRBJ1-3,TRBV6-7,.,CASSYRSLQGALNSGNTIYF,TGTGCCAGCAGTTACCGTAGTTTGCAGGGGGCCTTAAACTCTGGAAACACCATATATTTT
.,TRBJ2-1,TRBV12-3/TRBV12-4,few,CASSLNEQFF,TGTGCCAGCAGCCTTAATGAGCAGTTCTTC
.,TRBJ1-5,TRBV19,.,CASSIYSRYSNQPQHF,TGTGCCAGTAGTATATACAGCAGGTATAGCAATCAGCCCCAGCATTTT
.,TRBJ2-5,TRBV12-3/TRBV12-4,.,CASSLAETQYF,TGTGCCAGCAGTTTGGCGGAGACCCAGTACTTC
TRBD2,TRBJ2-7,TRBV7-2,.,CASSLQSGGPFEQYF,TGTGCCAGCAGCTTACAGTCGGGAGGGCCTTTCGAGCAGTACTTC
.,TRBJ1-5,TRBV19,once,CASSIARDSNQPQHF,TGTGCCAGTAGTATAGCAAGGGATAGCAATCAGCCCCAGCATTTT
.,TRBJ1-6,TRBV18,once,CASSTQGGRESPLHF,TGTGCCAGCTCAACACAGGGCGGAAGGGAGTCACCCCTCCACTTT
.,TRBJ1-2,TRBV28,.,CASRRDTVNYGYTF,TGTGCCAGCCGTAGGGACACTGTTAACTATGGCTACACCTTC
TRBD1,TRBJ1-4,TRBV28,.,CASSPPGGVEKLFF,TGTGCCAGCAGTCCCCCAGGGGGGGTTGAAAAACTGTTTTTT
TRBD2,TRBJ2-1,TRBV27,.,CASSPLAEFYNEQFF,TGTGCCAGCAGCCCTCTAGCGGAGTTCTACAATGAGCAGTTCTTC
.,TRBJ1-6,TRBV10-2,.,CASNGLFNSPLHF,TGCGCCAGCAATGGATTATTCAATTCACCCCTCCACTTT
.,TRBJ2-7,TRBV6-2/TRBV6-3,few,CASSYLGTYEQYF,TGTGCCAGCAGTTACCTCGGGACCTACGAGCAGTACTTC
TRBD1,TRBJ1-2,TRBV3-1/TRBV3-2,.,CASSPRDRGGYTF,TGTGCCAGCAGCCCGAGAGACAGGGGTGGCTACACCTTC
TRBD1,TRBJ2-3,TRBV2,few,CASSAGQGLSRTDTQYF,TGTGCCAGCAGTGCCGGACAGGGTCTTTCGCGGACAGATACGCAGTATTTT
.,TRBJ1-2,TRBV28,few,CASSLPRAGAWGYTF,TGTGCCAGCAGTTTGCCCCGCGCGGGGGCATGGGGCTACACCTTC
.,TRBJ1-2,TRBV28,.,CASRNPLPYGYTF,TGTGCCAGCAGAAACCCTCTTCCCTATGGCTACACCTTC
TRBD1,TRBJ1-1,TRBV9,.,CASSPRTGITEAFF,TGTGCCAGCAGCCCCCGGACAGGAATCACTGAAGCTTTCTTT
.,TRBJ1-5,TRBV7-9,.,CASSLGGLHQPQHF,TGTGCCAGCAGCTTAGGGGGTCTGCATCAGCCCCAGCATTTT
.,TRBJ2-7,TRBV12-5,once,CASSSGYEQYF,TGTGCTAGCTCTTCTGGCTACGAGCAGTACTTC
TRBD2,TRBJ2-7,TRBV2,.,CASSEGREHEQYF,TGTGCCAGCAGTGAGGGGCGGGAGCACGAGCAGTACTTC
TRBD1,TRBJ1-1,TRBV5-6,.,CASSRQDRGNPEAFF,TGTGCCAGCAGCCGGCAGGACAGGGGAAATCCTGAAGCTTTCTTT
.,TRBJ1-2,TRBV5-6,.,CASSLRPTYGYTF,TGTGCCAGCAGCTTGAGGCCCACATATGGCTACACCTTC
.,TRBJ1-1,TRBV5-1,.,CASSLKESTEAFF,TGCGCCAGCAGCTTGAAGGAGAGCACTGAAGCTTTCTTT
.,TRBJ2-7,TRBV11-2,.,CASSLAFSDEQYF,TGTGCCAGCAGCTTAGCCTTCAGTGACGAGCAGTACTTC
.,TRBJ2-7,TRBV28,.,CASSLSSYEQYF,TGTGCCAGCAGTTTAAGCTCCTACGAGCAGTACTTC
.,TRBJ1-1,TRBV27,once,CASSFGASRGTEAFF,TGTGCCAGCAGTTTTGGGGCCTCAAGGGGCACTGAAGCTTTCTTT
TRBD2,TRBJ2-5,TRBV7-8,.,CASSEGAGGETQYF,TGTGCCAGCAGCGAAGGTGCGGGAGGGGAGACCCAGTACTTC
.,TRBJ2-6,TRBV28,.,CATGGSIRQFSGANVLTF,TGTGCCACCGGGGGATCAATACGACAGTTCTCTGGGGCCAACGTCCTGACTTTC
.,TRBJ1-6,TRBV6-5,.,CASSSLGRDNNSPLHF,TGTGCCAGCAGTTCCCTTGGGAGGGATAATAATTCACCCCTCCACTTT
TRBD1,TRBJ2-7,TRBV7-9,.,CASSRTGVEQYF,TGTGCCAGCAGCCGGACAGGGGTCGAGCAGTACTTC
TRBD2,TRBJ2-3,TRBV7-3,.,CASSLKTSGSTDTQYF,TGTGCCAGCAGCTTAAAGACTAGCGGCAGCACAGATACGCAGTATTTT
.,TRBJ2-7,TRBV10-3,.,CAMGAESYEQYF,TGTGCCATGGGAGCGGAATCCTACGAGCAGTACTTC
TRBD2,TRBJ2-3,TRBV30,.,CAWRIAGGGDTQYF,TGTGCCTGGAGAATAGCGGGAGGTGGGGATACGCAGTATTTT
.,TRBJ1-5,TRBV4-3,.,CASSQNEGPGQPQHF,TGCGCCAGCAGCCAAAATGAGGGGCCGGGTCAGCCCCAGCATTTT
.,TRBJ2-6,TRBV19,.,CASIGGSSGANVLTF,TGTGCCAGTATTGGGGGTAGCTCTGGGGCCAACGTCCTGACTTTC